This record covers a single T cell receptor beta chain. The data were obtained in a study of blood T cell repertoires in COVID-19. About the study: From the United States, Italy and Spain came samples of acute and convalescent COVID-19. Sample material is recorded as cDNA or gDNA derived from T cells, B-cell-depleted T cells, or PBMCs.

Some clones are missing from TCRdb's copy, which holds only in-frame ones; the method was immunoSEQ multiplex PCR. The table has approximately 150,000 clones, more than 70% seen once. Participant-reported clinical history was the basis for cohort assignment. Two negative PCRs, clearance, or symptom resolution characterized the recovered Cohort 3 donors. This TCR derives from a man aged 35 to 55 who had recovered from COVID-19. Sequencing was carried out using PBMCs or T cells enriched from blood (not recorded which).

This chain's CDR3 is CAWDRGAYEQYF. The CDR3 DNA reads as TGTGCCTGGGACAGGGGAGCCTACGAGCAGTACTTC. The chain combines TRBV30 with TRBJ2-7; 8 bases fit TRBD1. CDR1 GTSNPN and CDR2 SVGIG come from the germline V gene (reference sequence). V shed 5 bases and J 2 bases; nucleotides not matched to a gene: 2. The CDR3 is 12 amino acids. Full variable domain (missing parts from reference TRBV30 and TRBJ2-7): SQTIHQWPATLVQPVGSPLSLECTVEGTSNPNLYWYRQAAGRGLQLLFYSVGIGQISSEVPQNLSASRPQDRQFILSSKKLLLSDSGFYLCAWDRGAYEQYFGPGTRLTVT.